The rows below give T cell receptor beta chains drawn from one sample of a study of blood T cell repertoires in COVID-19. TCRdb's copy holds only in-frame clones and misses some; the assay was immunoSEQ multiplex PCR. The repertoire holds approximately 98,000 clones, with 82% as singletons. Specimen: peripheral blood. These TCRs come from a man aged 80 or over with acute or convalescent COVID-19. CDR3s include the opening cysteine and the closing phenylalanine or tryptophan. The D gene is left open where the match is weak. The listing skips clone size in some rows; elsewhere it reads once, few, many or a size class.

clone_size: few; v_call: TRBV9; j_call: TRBJ2-2; d_call: -; cdr3_aa: CASSVGGTNTGELFF; cdr3_nt: TGTGCCAGCAGCGTAGGCGGGACGAACACCGGGGAGCTGTTTTTT
clone_size: -; v_call: TRBV5-1; j_call: TRBJ1-2; d_call: -; cdr3_aa: CASSLSASDGYTF; cdr3_nt: TGCGCCAGCAGCTTGTCCGCCTCGGATGGCTACACCTTC
clone_size: -; v_call: TRBV5-1; j_call: TRBJ1-2; d_call: TRBD1; cdr3_aa: CASSSDGQGATDGYTF; cdr3_nt: TGCGCCAGCAGCTCCGACGGACAGGGGGCGACGGATGGCTACACCTTC
clone_size: -; v_call: TRBV7-8; j_call: TRBJ2-7; d_call: TRBD2; cdr3_aa: CASSDRTSGSYEQYF; cdr3_nt: TGTGCCAGCAGCGACAGGACTAGCGGGTCCTACGAGCAGTACTTC
clone_size: -; v_call: TRBV2; j_call: TRBJ2-1; d_call: TRBD2; cdr3_aa: CASSTGTTKYNEQFF; cdr3_nt: TGTGCCAGCAGCACCGGGACTACCAAGTACAATGAGCAGTTCTTC
clone_size: -; v_call: TRBV20-1; j_call: TRBJ1-6; d_call: -; cdr3_aa: CSASIDGRNSPLHF; cdr3_nt: TGCAGTGCTAGTATAGACGGCAGGAATTCACCCCTCCACTTT
clone_size: -; v_call: TRBV5-1; j_call: TRBJ2-6; d_call: -; cdr3_aa: CASSLEFGRPSGANVLTF; cdr3_nt: TGCGCCAGCAGCTTGGAGTTTGGGCGCCCCTCTGGGGCCAACGTCCTGACTTTC
clone_size: few; v_call: TRBV19; j_call: TRBJ1-2; d_call: -; cdr3_aa: CATLRTRVASNYGYTF; cdr3_nt: TGTGCCACCCTCCGAACCAGGGTTGCATCTAACTATGGCTACACCTTC
clone_size: -; v_call: TRBV2; j_call: TRBJ2-7; d_call: -; cdr3_aa: CASSDNYEQYF; cdr3_nt: TGTGCCAGCAGTGATAACTACGAGCAGTACTTC
clone_size: -; v_call: TRBV11-2; j_call: TRBJ2-2; d_call: -; cdr3_aa: CASSLTDTGELFF; cdr3_nt: TGTGCCAGCAGCCTCACTGACACCGGGGAGCTGTTTTTT
clone_size: once; v_call: TRBV5-5; j_call: TRBJ2-4; d_call: TRBD1; cdr3_aa: CASSRDRNIQYF; cdr3_nt: TGTGCCAGCAGTCGGGACAGAAACATTCAGTACTTC
clone_size: -; v_call: TRBV11-2; j_call: TRBJ2-1; d_call: TRBD2; cdr3_aa: CASSPISGRHNEQFF; cdr3_nt: TGTGCCAGCAGCCCTATTAGCGGGAGACACAATGAGCAGTTCTTC
clone_size: -; v_call: TRBV14; j_call: TRBJ2-7; d_call: TRBD1; cdr3_aa: CASSLRQGPYEQYF; cdr3_nt: TGTGCCAGCAGCCTGCGACAGGGACCCTACGAGCAGTACTTC
clone_size: -; v_call: TRBV28; j_call: TRBJ2-7; d_call: -; cdr3_aa: CASSLWGRVGKRSYEQYF; cdr3_nt: TGTGCCAGCAGTTTATGGGGCAGGGTTGGTAAACGATCCTACGAGCAGTACTTC
clone_size: -; v_call: TRBV7-6; j_call: TRBJ2-7; d_call: -; cdr3_aa: CASSFGRSYEQYF; cdr3_nt: TGTGCCAGCAGCTTTGGCAGATCCTACGAGCAGTACTTC
clone_size: -; v_call: TRBV5-1; j_call: TRBJ1-2; d_call: -; cdr3_aa: CASSLMEDYGYTF; cdr3_nt: TGCGCCAGCAGCTTGATGGAGGACTATGGCTACACCTTC
clone_size: -; v_call: TRBV6-5; j_call: TRBJ2-5; d_call: TRBD1; cdr3_aa: CASGATGGEETQYF; cdr3_nt: TGTGCCAGCGGGGCTACAGGGGGCGAAGAGACCCAGTACTTC
clone_size: once; v_call: TRBV29-1; j_call: TRBJ2-2; d_call: -; cdr3_aa: CSVNRATNTGELFF; cdr3_nt: TGCAGCGTAAACAGGGCGACGAACACCGGGGAGCTGTTTTTT
clone_size: -; v_call: TRBV10-1; j_call: TRBJ2-1; d_call: -; cdr3_aa: CASSDTGIRQDSLLYNEQFF; cdr3_nt: TGCGCCAGCAGTGACACGGGAATCCGACAGGACTCGCTTCTCTACAATGAGCAGTTCTTC
clone_size: few; v_call: TRBV5-8; j_call: TRBJ2-7; d_call: TRBD2; cdr3_aa: CASSGGGLAGVFYEQYF; cdr3_nt: TGTGCCAGCAGCGGCGGGGGACTAGCGGGAGTTTTCTACGAGCAGTACTTC
clone_size: -; v_call: TRBV5-6; j_call: TRBJ1-1; d_call: TRBD1; cdr3_aa: CASSLPGQGAFNTEAFF; cdr3_nt: TGTGCCAGCAGCTTGCCCGGACAGGGGGCTTTTAACACTGAAGCTTTCTTT
clone_size: -; v_call: TRBV3-1/TRBV3-2; j_call: TRBJ2-1; d_call: -; cdr3_aa: CASSQGLTGGEQFF; cdr3_nt: TGTGCCAGCAGCCAGGGACTCACTGGAGGTGAGCAGTTCTTC
clone_size: -; v_call: TRBV5-6; j_call: TRBJ2-1; d_call: TRBD2; cdr3_aa: CASSVDSGSIYNEQFF; cdr3_nt: TGTGCCAGCAGCGTGGATAGCGGGAGTATTTACAATGAGCAGTTCTTC
clone_size: -; v_call: TRBV10-2; j_call: TRBJ2-7; d_call: -; cdr3_aa: CASSESPGGNEQYF; cdr3_nt: TGCGCCAGCAGTGAGTCGCCTGGCGGGAACGAGCAGTACTTC
clone_size: -; v_call: TRBV5-5; j_call: TRBJ2-7; d_call: -; cdr3_aa: CASSFPEGEQYF; cdr3_nt: TGTGCCAGCAGCTTTCCGGAGGGGGAGCAGTACTTC
clone_size: few; v_call: TRBV6-2/TRBV6-3; j_call: TRBJ2-5; d_call: -; cdr3_aa: CASSYPGLSRPETQYF; cdr3_nt: TGTGCCAGCAGTTATCCGGGGTTGAGCCGTCCGGAGACCCAGTACTTC
clone_size: -; v_call: TRBV19; j_call: TRBJ1-1; d_call: -; cdr3_aa: CASRSPGRDLNTEAFF; cdr3_nt: TGTGCCAGTAGATCCCCAGGGAGGGACTTGAACACTGAAGCTTTCTTT
clone_size: medium-sized; v_call: TRBV28; j_call: TRBJ1-1; d_call: TRBD1; cdr3_aa: CASSFSSTGRSPEAFF; cdr3_nt: TGTGCCAGCAGTTTCTCCTCGACAGGGCGTTCCCCTGAAGCTTTCTTT
clone_size: -; v_call: TRBV5-1; j_call: TRBJ1-2; d_call: -; cdr3_aa: CASSLAGQQMRANYGYTF; cdr3_nt: TGCGCCAGCAGCTTGGCCGGACAGCAAATGAGAGCTAACTATGGCTACACCTTC